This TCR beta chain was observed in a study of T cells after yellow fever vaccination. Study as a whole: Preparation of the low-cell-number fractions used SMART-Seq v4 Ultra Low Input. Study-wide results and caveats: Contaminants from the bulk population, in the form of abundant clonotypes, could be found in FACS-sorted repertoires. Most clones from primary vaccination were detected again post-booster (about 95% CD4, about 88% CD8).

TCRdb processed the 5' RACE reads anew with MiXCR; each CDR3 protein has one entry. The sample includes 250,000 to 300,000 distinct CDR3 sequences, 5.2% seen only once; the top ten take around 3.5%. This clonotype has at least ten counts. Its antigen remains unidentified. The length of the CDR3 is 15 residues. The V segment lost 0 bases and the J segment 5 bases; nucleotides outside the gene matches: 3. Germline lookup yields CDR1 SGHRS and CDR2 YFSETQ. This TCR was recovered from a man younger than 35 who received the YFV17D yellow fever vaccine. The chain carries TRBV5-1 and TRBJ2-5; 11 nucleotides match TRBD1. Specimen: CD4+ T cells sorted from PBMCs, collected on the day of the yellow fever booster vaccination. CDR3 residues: CASSLAGQGAETQYF. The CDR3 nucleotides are TGCGCCAGCAGCTTGGCCGGACAGGGGGCTGAGACCCAGTACTTC.